This TCR beta chain was profiled in a study of blood T cell repertoires in COVID-19. Looking at the study overall: The samples span acute and convalescent COVID-19 from the United States, Italy and Spain. From T cells, B-cell-depleted T cells, or PBMCs came the material, which was cDNA or gDNA.

This CDR3 is built from 15 residues. V lost 5 bases to trimming and J lost 6 bases; unmatched junction nucleotides: 6. Per germline, CDR1 SGHDN and CDR2 FVKESK. Authors' processing steps: Counts of nucleated cells, estimated from reference gene primer amplification, were obtained. Assay: immunoSEQ multiplex PCR; the TCRdb copy retains only in-frame clones and omits some. V and J calls and clone size are those listed in that table; D and trimming were worked out from the DNA. The sample lists around 96,000 clones, about 95% occurring once. This clonotype was obtained from a human donor with active COVID-19. The donor label of this sample is uncertain. The rearrangement links TRBV14 to TRBJ2-2; 10 nucleotides match TRBD1. Sequenced input: peripheral blood. The CDR3 DNA follows: TGTGCCAGCAGCAGTAGACAGGGGGCGTCCGGGGAGCTGTTTTTT. Protein product: CASSSRQGASGELFF.